These 2 T cell receptor beta chains came from one sample sequenced in a study of control samples from healthy donors and cancer patients. Clones were sequenced by immunoSEQ multiplex PCR, and TCRdb holds only the in-frame ones, with some missing. The sample has around 170,000 clones, 90% to 95% seen once. Sequencing was performed on blood. The receptors were gathered from a young man in good health.

The chain uses TRBV5-1 and TRBJ1-1; D is perhaps TRBD1 (6 bases). The germline V gene encodes CDR1 SGHRS and CDR2 YFSETQ. The CDR3 is made up of 14 amino acids. V was shortened by 4 bases and J by 5 bases, with 15 bases between the two germline ends. CDR3 sequence (DNA): TGCGCCAGCAGCCGGACAGACCGGGGAACTGAAGCTTTCTTT. Its translation is CASSRTDRGTEAFF.

A remark on this clone: A read error may produce the germline difference seen at one junction end. This chain connects TRBV3-1 (or the pseudogene TRBV3-2) to TRBJ2-2; D is possibly TRBD2 (5 bases). The CDR3 runs to 15 residues. Germline V gives CDR1 LGHDT, CDR2 YNNKEL (reference sequence). The CDR3 reads CASSQQTMNTGKLFF. The CDR3, as DNA: TGTGCCAGCAGCCAACAGACAATGAACACCGGGAAGCTGTTTTTT.